This T cell receptor (beta chain) is from a study of T cell repertoires in cytomegalovirus infection. About the study: Shared public TCR beta signatures pointed to both CMV infection and a matching HLA type.

TCRdb independently ran MiXCR on the reads; one entry per CDR3 protein. This repertoire shows 490,000 or so distinct CDR3 sequences, approximately 10% found once; its top ten account for roughly 10%. This clonotype appeared many times. V shed 6 bases and J shed 3 bases, with 9 bases lying between them. CDR1 MNHEY and CDR2 SMNVEV come from the germline V gene (reference sequence). The CDR3 sequence is 14 residues long. Sequenced sample: PBMCs. This receptor was taken from a human donor in good health (CMV status not recorded). Some clones in this sample may be carry-over from other donors' samples. This rearrangement joins TRBV27 to TRBJ1-6, with D maybe TRBD1 (5 bases). The CDR3 loop reads CASRLRGYNSPLHF. The CDR3 nucleotides read TGTGCCAGCAGGTTAAGGGGCTATAATTCACCCCTCCACTTT.